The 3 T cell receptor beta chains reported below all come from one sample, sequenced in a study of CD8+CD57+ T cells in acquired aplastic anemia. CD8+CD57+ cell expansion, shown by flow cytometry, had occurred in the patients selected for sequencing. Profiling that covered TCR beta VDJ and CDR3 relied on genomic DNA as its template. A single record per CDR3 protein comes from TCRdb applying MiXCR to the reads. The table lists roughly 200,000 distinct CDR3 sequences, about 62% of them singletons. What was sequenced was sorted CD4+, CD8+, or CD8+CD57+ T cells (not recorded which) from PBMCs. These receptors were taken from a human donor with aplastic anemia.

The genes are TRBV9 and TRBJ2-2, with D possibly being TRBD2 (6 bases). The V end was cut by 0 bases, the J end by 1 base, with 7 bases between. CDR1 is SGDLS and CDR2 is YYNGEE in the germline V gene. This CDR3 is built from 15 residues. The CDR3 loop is CASSVGEVNTGELFF. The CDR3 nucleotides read TGTGCCAGCAGCGTAGGGGAGGTGAACACCGGGGAGCTGTTTTTT.

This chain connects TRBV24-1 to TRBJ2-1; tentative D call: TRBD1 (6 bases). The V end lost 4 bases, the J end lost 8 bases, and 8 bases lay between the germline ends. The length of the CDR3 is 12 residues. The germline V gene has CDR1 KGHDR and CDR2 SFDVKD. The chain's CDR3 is CATSDPGDEQFF. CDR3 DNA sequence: TGTGCCACCAGTGACCCAGGGGATGAGCAGTTCTTC.

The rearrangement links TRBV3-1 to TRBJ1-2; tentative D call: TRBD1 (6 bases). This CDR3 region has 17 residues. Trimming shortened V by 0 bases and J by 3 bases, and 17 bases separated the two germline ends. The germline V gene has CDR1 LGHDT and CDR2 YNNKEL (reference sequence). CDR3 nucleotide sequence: TGTGCCAGCAGCCAAGACGCCACGGCAGGGGATCACTATGGCTACACCTTC. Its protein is CASSQDATAGDHYGYTF.